These T cell receptor beta chains were read from a single sample in a study of CD8+ T cells in alopecia areata. Repertoires were generated with immunoSEQ multiplex PCR, while TCRdb's copy carries only in-frame clones and drops some. The sample yields some 240,000 clones, 57% seen once. The starting material was CD4+ T cells sorted from blood, obtained at week 0. The receptors here all came from a human donor with alopecia areata. The CDR3 runs from the conserved cysteine through the conserved F or W. A D gene is named only where the DNA matches it firmly. The size entry is marked missing in some rows and otherwise reads once, few, many or a size class.

len	abundance	d_gene	v_gene	j_gene	CDR3nt	CDR3aa
16	.	.	TRBV4-1	TRBJ2-6	TGCGCCAGCAGCCTTACGCGGGGATCTGGGGCCAACGTCCTGACTTTC	CASSLTRGSGANVLTF
10	once	.	TRBV2	TRBJ2-1	TGTGCCAGCAGTGACCGGAAGCAGTTCTTC	CASSDRKQFF
14	.	.	TRBV30	TRBJ1-2	TGTGCCTGGAGTCTTGCCCTGTTCGGCTATGGCTACACCTTC	CAWSLALFGYGYTF
15	.	TRBD1	TRBV6-5	TRBJ2-7	TGTGCCAGCAGTGGGACCGGGACAGGGGCCTACGAGCAGTACTTC	CASSGTGTGAYEQYF
13	.	.	TRBV19	TRBJ2-3	TGTGCCAGTAGCCTAACTAGCACAGATACGCAGTATTTT	CASSLTSTDTQYF
13	.	.	TRBV29-1	TRBJ1-1	TGCAGCGTTGAACGGCTCATGAACACTGAAGCTTTCTTT	CSVERLMNTEAFF
17	.	.	TRBV9	TRBJ1-1	TGTGCCAGCAGCCAAGTTCAGGGGTGGCTGGGCTCCACTGAAGCTTTCTTT	CASSQVQGWLGSTEAFF
15	.	.	TRBV7-9	TRBJ2-1	TGTGCCAGCCTCCGGACTGCGGGGGCAACGGATGAGCAGTTCTTC	CASLRTAGATDEQFF
13	.	.	TRBV5-1	TRBJ2-5	TGCGCCAGCAGCCCGGATATCCAAGAGACCCAGTACTTC	CASSPDIQETQYF
14	once	.	TRBV25-1	TRBJ1-1	TGTGCCAGCAGCCCTTTATGGTCCGGGCCTGAAGCTTTCTTT	CASSPLWSGPEAFF
15	once	.	TRBV14	TRBJ1-2	TGTGCCAGCAGCCTACTTCAGGGCAGGAACTATGGCTACACCTTC	CASSLLQGRNYGYTF
14	.	TRBD1	TRBV2	TRBJ1-4	TGTGCCAGCAGAATGGGACAGGGGAATGAAAAACTGTTTTTT	CASRMGQGNEKLFF
15	.	.	TRBV6-5	TRBJ1-6	TGTGCCAGCAGTTACTCGTCAGCCCATGGTTCACCCCTCCACTTT	CASSYSSAHGSPLHF
14	.	.	TRBV5-1	TRBJ2-3	TGCGCCAGCAGCAGGGTCGCACAAGGGAATACGCAGTATTTT	CASSRVAQGNTQYF
16	.	.	TRBV15	TRBJ1-5	TGTGCCACCAAGGAGTCCTGGACCGACCCGTCTCAGCCCCAGCATTTT	CATKESWTDPSQPQHF
12	.	.	TRBV25-1	TRBJ1-4	TGTGCCAGCAGTGAATGGTACGGACAACTGTTTTTT	CASSEWYGQLFF
16	many	.	TRBV7-2	TRBJ2-1	TGTGCCAGCAGCTTAGATGTGCGTATGATGAAGATTGAGCAGTTCTTC	CASSLDVRMMKIEQFF
14	few	.	TRBV7-9	TRBJ1-1	TGTGCCAGCAGCTTAATGGGGGCGGACACTGAAGCTTTCTTT	CASSLMGADTEAFF
12	.	.	TRBV29-1	TRBJ1-3	TGCAGCGTTGAAGGGCGAGGAAACACCATATATTTT	CSVEGRGNTIYF
12	few	TRBD1	TRBV30	TRBJ2-7	TGTGCCTGGAGTGCGGACAGGTACGGGCAGTACTTC	CAWSADRYGQYF
13	few	.	TRBV6-6	TRBJ1-1	TGTGCCAGCAGTTACTCGTTAAACACTGAAGCTTTCTTT	CASSYSLNTEAFF
13	.	.	TRBV2	TRBJ1-1	TGTGCCAGCAGGGCTGGCGGCGTCACTGAAGCTTTCTTT	CASRAGGVTEAFF
14	.	.	TRBV6-6	TRBJ1-2	TGTGCCAGCAGTTACTCGGGTCACACCTATGGCTACACCTTC	CASSYSGHTYGYTF
12	few	.	TRBV29-1	TRBJ2-7	TGCAGCGTTATCCGGGGCGTCCACGAGCAGTACTTC	CSVIRGVHEQYF
12	few	.	TRBV19	TRBJ1-5	TGTGCCAGTAGTGCCGCCGGGCAGCCCCAGCATTTT	CASSAAGQPQHF
13	.	.	TRBV30	TRBJ2-3	TGTGCCTGGAAACGGGCTAGCACAGATACGCAGTATTTT	CAWKRASTDTQYF
13	.	.	TRBV2	TRBJ2-7	TGTGCCAGCTGCCTGACGTTGGGCTACGAGCAGTACTTC	CASCLTLGYEQYF
12	.	.	TRBV30	TRBJ2-3	TGTGCCTGGAGTAGAACCACCGCTACGCAGTATTTT	CAWSRTTATQYF
14	.	.	TRBV30	TRBJ2-1	TGTGCCTGGGGGGGGACTGGATCTATCAATGAGCAGTTCTTC	CAWGGTGSINEQFF
15	few	.	TRBV19	TRBJ1-3	TGTGCCAGTAGTTCGGCCGTTGCGAGTGGAAACACCATATATTTT	CASSSAVASGNTIYF
16	.	TRBD1	TRBV18	TRBJ1-2	TGTGCCAGCTCACCGGGGACAGGGAGGTACAACTATGGCTACACCTTC	CASSPGTGRYNYGYTF
14	.	.	TRBV6-5	TRBJ2-2	TGTGCCAGCAGAGCGGGCGCGAACACCGGGGAGCTGTTTTTT	CASRAGANTGELFF
13	few	.	TRBV5-1	TRBJ2-7	TGCGCCAGCAGAGAGGGAACGGATCACGAGCAGTACTTC	CASREGTDHEQYF
13	.	.	TRBV29-1	TRBJ2-5	TGCAGCGTTGATGCAGGGAGGCAGGAGACCCAGTACTTC	CSVDAGRQETQYF
11	few	.	TRBV4-1	TRBJ2-1	TGCGCCAGCAGCCAGCCGGGACGGCAGTTCTTC	CASSQPGRQFF
14	few	.	TRBV6-5	TRBJ1-5	TGTGCCAGCAGTTACTCAGGGGGTAATCAGCCCCAGCATTTT	CASSYSGGNQPQHF
16	.	TRBD1	TRBV5-6	TRBJ2-6	TGTGCCAGCAGCTTCCAGGGGGCAAATGGGGCCAACGTCCTGACTTTC	CASSFQGANGANVLTF
14	.	.	TRBV30	TRBJ2-7	TGTGCCTGGAGTGTTGGACAAGATGGGTACGAGCAGTACTTC	CAWSVGQDGYEQYF
15	few	.	TRBV30	TRBJ1-2	TGTGCCTGGAGCCTCCGTTCACAGGGCAACTATGGCTACACCTTC	CAWSLRSQGNYGYTF
12	.	.	TRBV10-3	TRBJ2-7	TGTGCCATCAGTATCCGGGAAGACGAGCAGTACTTC	CAISIREDEQYF
15	.	.	TRBV9	TRBJ2-1	TGTGCCAGCAGCGTAGCCCCAGCGTCGTACAATGAGCAGTTCTTC	CASSVAPASYNEQFF